This T cell receptor (beta chain) was captured in a study of T cell repertoires in aging, cancer and after chemotherapy. The overall study: Donor ages fell into six groups from 30 or younger up to 70 or older. Healthy donor repertoires were recorded over several months to years and showed clear clonal overlap.

Study results and limitations: Age-matched healthy donors had significantly more diverse, less clonal blood TCR repertoires than untreated cancer patients. Loss of evenness, beyond lost richness, contributed to age-related TCR diversity decline in cancer patients.

V gave up 1 base and J gave up 5 bases, with 12 bases separating them. The CDR3 covers 14 residues. Germline CDR1 and CDR2: MNHNS and SASEGT. A mixed TRB-A/B primer pool amplified rearranged TRB by multiplex touch-down PCR. TCRdb reanalysed the multiplex PCR reads using MiXCR and keeps one entry per CDR3 protein. The top ten clones hold about 10% of a sample with fewer than 20,000 distinct CDR3 sequences, about 50% of them seen once. Amplification of TCR beta used genomic DNA extracted from peripheral blood. This clonotype has more than one count but fewer than ten. Its antigen is currently unknown. The rearrangement links TRBV6-1 to TRBJ2-7, with D perhaps TRBD2 (6 bases). The clonotype comes from a human donor in good health. Sequencing was carried out using blood. The CDR3 sequence: CASSEVVRGNEQYF. CDR3 bases: TGTGCCAGCAGTGAAGTCGTACGGGGGAACGAGCAGTACTTC.